The table lists the clone carrying this T cell receptor (beta chain) with a few counts. Its antigen is currently unknown. In germline, CDR1 is SGDLS, CDR2 YYNGEE. The V gene lost 0 bases and the J gene lost 2 bases, with 7 bases spanning the gap. This CDR3 spans 14 amino acids. Amplification used 60 Vbeta primers and 13 Jbeta primers. This table comes from immunoSEQ multiplex PCR, and its TCRdb copy is limited to in-frame clones, with some not included. The repertoire consists of 120,000 to 150,000 clones, with almost 80% occurring once and the leading ten covering 0.55% to 0.8%. These data originate in a study of cytomegalovirus exposure and HLA in healthy donors. Study outcomes and limitations: Across donors, presence/absence analyses took sequencing depth to be roughly uniform. The authors enumerated some 170 TCR beta chains as linked to cytomegalovirus.

The chain recombines TRBV9 with TRBJ2-3; D possibly corresponds to TRBD1 (6 bases). The source is a male donor in good health and CMV-seronegative. Source material: PBMCs. The CDR3 region is CASSVGDTTDTQYF. The DNA for the CDR3 is TGTGCCAGCAGCGTAGGGGACACCACAGATACGCAGTATTTT.